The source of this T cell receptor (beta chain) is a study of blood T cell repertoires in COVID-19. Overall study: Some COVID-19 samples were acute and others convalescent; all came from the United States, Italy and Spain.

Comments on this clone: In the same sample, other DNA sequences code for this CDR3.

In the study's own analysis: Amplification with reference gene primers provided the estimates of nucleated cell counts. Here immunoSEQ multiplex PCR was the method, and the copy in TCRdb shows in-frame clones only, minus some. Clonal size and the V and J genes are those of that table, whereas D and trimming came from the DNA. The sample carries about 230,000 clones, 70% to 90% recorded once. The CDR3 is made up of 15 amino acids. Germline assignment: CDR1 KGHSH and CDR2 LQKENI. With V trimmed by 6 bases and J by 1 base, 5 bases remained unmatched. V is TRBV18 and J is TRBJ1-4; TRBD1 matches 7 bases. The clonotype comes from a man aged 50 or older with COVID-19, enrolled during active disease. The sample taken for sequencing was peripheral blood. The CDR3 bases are TGTGCCAGCTCTCGGGACAGCAGAACTAATGAAAAACTGTTTTTT. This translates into CASSRDSRTNEKLFF.